The TCR beta chain described here comes from a study of identical twins. As concerns this clonotype: Its target is unknown.

Whole-study results and caveats: With abundant cord blood beta clonotypes, insertions were fewer; memory repertoires showed no such pattern.

TCRdb re-analysed the 5' RACE reads in MiXCR, keeping a single row per CDR3 protein. The table lists roughly 710,000 distinct CDR3 sequences, over 5% of them singletons. This TCR was recovered from a man aged 18 to 29 in good health. The specimen was naive T cells sorted from blood.

The CDR3 loop is CASSLGSWADTQYF. As DNA, the CDR3 is TGCGCCAGCAGCTTGGGGTCTTGGGCAGATACGCAGTATTTT. The gene calls are TRBV5-1 and TRBJ2-3; D remains ambiguous. The CDR3 runs 14 residues. V lost 0 bases, J lost 4 bases, and 9 bases lay in between. CDR1 is SGHRS and CDR2 is YFSETQ in the germline V gene.